The rows below give T cell receptor beta chains drawn from one sample of a study of blood T cell repertoires in COVID-19. Sequencing used immunoSEQ multiplex PCR; TCRdb keeps in-frame clones, though not all of them. The table lists about 250,000 clones, about 87% of them singletons. The sequencing input was PBMCs or T cells enriched from blood (not recorded which). The receptors were sampled from a woman aged 45 to 65 who had recovered from COVID-19. The CDR3 runs from the conserved cysteine through the conserved F or W. A D gene is named only where the DNA matches it firmly. Clone size is not always given. Where it is, it says once, few, many or a class for expanded clones.

size | J | V | D | CDR3 | DNA
- | TRBJ2-7 | TRBV5-1 | TRBD1 | CASSLGGTGASYEQYF | TGCGCCAGCAGCTTGGGTGGGACAGGGGCCTCCTACGAGCAGTACTTC
- | TRBJ1-2 | TRBV28 | TRBD1 | CASAIGTGAFVYGYTF | TGTGCCAGCGCTATCGGGACAGGAGCCTTTGTGTATGGCTACACCTTC
- | TRBJ2-7 | TRBV6-5 | - | CASSYPPNGMGDEQYF | TGTGCCAGCAGTTACCCCCCGAACGGGATGGGCGACGAGCAGTACTTC
- | TRBJ2-1 | TRBV29-1 | TRBD2 | CSVETGEGMYNEQFF | TGCAGCGTTGAAACGGGGGAGGGGATGTACAATGAGCAGTTCTTC
once | TRBJ2-7 | TRBV15 | TRBD2 | CATSLGTSGTYEQYF | TGTGCCACCAGCCTAGGGACTAGCGGGACCTACGAGCAGTACTTC
once | TRBJ2-5 | TRBV14 | - | CASSHGETQYF | TGTGCCAGCAGCCACGGAGAGACCCAGTACTTC
- | TRBJ1-5 | TRBV6-2/TRBV6-3 | TRBD1 | CASSYSTGRQPQHF | TGTGCCAGCAGTTACTCGACAGGGAGGCAGCCCCAGCATTTT
- | TRBJ2-3 | TRBV5-1 | TRBD1 | CASSKDRGTGDTQYF | TGCGCCAGCAGCAAAGACAGGGGAACCGGAGATACGCAGTATTTT
- | TRBJ2-4 | TRBV5-4 | - | CASSQTRERQNIQYF | TGTGCCAGCAGCCAGACAAGGGAGCGCCAAAACATTCAGTACTTC
- | TRBJ2-3 | TRBV4-2 | TRBD2 | CASSQQRGSTDTQYF | TGTGCCAGCAGCCAACAGCGGGGGAGCACAGATACGCAGTATTTT
- | TRBJ2-2 | TRBV9 | - | CASSFGHLTGELFF | TGTGCCAGCAGCTTTGGACATCTCACCGGGGAGCTGTTTTTT
- | TRBJ1-5 | TRBV30 | - | CAWSRGVQPQHF | TGTGCCTGGAGTCGGGGGGTCCAGCCCCAGCATTTT
- | TRBJ2-5 | TRBV24-1 | - | CATSLDQETQYF | TGTGCCACCAGTTTAGACCAAGAGACCCAGTACTTC
- | TRBJ2-2 | TRBV5-6 | - | CASSPKQGFNTGELFF | TGTGCCAGCAGCCCGAAACAGGGCTTTAACACCGGGGAGCTGTTTTTT
- | TRBJ2-7 | TRBV9 | TRBD2 | CASSTKAGTSYEQYF | TGTGCCAGCAGCACCAAAGCGGGAACCTCCTACGAGCAGTACTTC
once | TRBJ1-1 | TRBV6-2/TRBV6-3 | - | CASSYPSEAFF | TGTGCCAGCAGTTACCCCTCCGAAGCTTTCTTT
once | TRBJ2-1 | TRBV19 | TRBD1 | CASRALQGTRYNEQFF | TGTGCCAGTAGAGCCTTACAGGGGACACGCTACAATGAGCAGTTCTTC
- | TRBJ1-5 | TRBV28 | TRBD1 | CASSLEGATEPQHF | TGTGCCAGCAGTTTGGAGGGGGCCACGGAGCCCCAGCATTTT
once | TRBJ1-4 | TRBV7-9 | TRBD1 | CASSMGQGVFMVQKLFF | TGTGCCAGCAGCATGGGACAGGGGGTCTTTATGGTCCAAAAACTGTTTTTT
- | TRBJ1-3 | TRBV9 | - | CASSPDSSGNTIYF | TGTGCCAGCAGCCCAGACAGCTCTGGAAACACCATATATTTT
- | TRBJ1-2 | TRBV9 | - | CASSFRTDGYGYTF | TGTGCCAGCAGCTTTCGGACAGATGGCTATGGCTACACCTTC
few | TRBJ1-2 | TRBV7-2 | - | CASSEGGYGYTF | TGTGCCAGCAGCGAAGGAGGCTATGGCTACACCTTC
- | TRBJ2-5 | TRBV20-1 | - | CSASGGRETQYF | TGCAGTGCTAGTGGGGGGCGGGAGACCCAGTACTTC
- | TRBJ2-3 | TRBV2 | - | CASSEEEGPQDTQYF | TGTGCCAGCAGTGAAGAGGAGGGCCCGCAAGATACGCAGTATTTT
- | TRBJ1-1 | TRBV28 | - | CASKRPGTRAPNSNTEVFF | TGTGCCAGCAAAAGACCCGGGACACGGGCTCCTAATTCGAACACTGAAGTTTTCTTT